The rows below give T cell receptor beta chains drawn from one sample of a study of identical twins. MiXCR, run by TCRdb on the 5' RACE reads, gives a single entry per CDR3 protein. The sample has a few hundred thousand distinct CDR3 sequences; around a sixth are singletons. The sequencing input was naive T cells sorted from blood. The receptor set was obtained from a man aged 45-60 years in good health. The CDR3 runs from the conserved cysteine through the conserved F or W. Fields, in order: D gene, V gene, clone size, J gene, CDR3 DNA, CDR3 protein. A D gene is named only where the DNA matches it firmly. Clone sizes are given selectively: once, few, many, or a class where the clone is expanded.

d_gene: .
v_gene: TRBV20-1
abundance: .
j_gene: TRBJ1-2
CDR3nt: TGCAGTGCTAGAACTGGCCCAACCACTATTGGCTACACCTTC
CDR3aa: CSARTGPTTIGYTF

d_gene: .
v_gene: TRBV5-1
abundance: few
j_gene: TRBJ1-1
CDR3nt: TGCGCCAGCAGCTTGTCTCAGGGCACTGAAGCTTTCTTT
CDR3aa: CASSLSQGTEAFF

d_gene: .
v_gene: TRBV20-1
abundance: many
j_gene: TRBJ1-4
CDR3nt: TGCAGTGCACCCGACAGGCTCAATGAAAAACTGTTTTTT
CDR3aa: CSAPDRLNEKLFF

d_gene: .
v_gene: TRBV11-2
abundance: .
j_gene: TRBJ1-1
CDR3nt: TGTGCCAGCAGCTTGAATAATAGGGCTGAAGCTTTCTTT
CDR3aa: CASSLNNRAEAFF

d_gene: TRBD1
v_gene: TRBV2
abundance: many
j_gene: TRBJ2-2
CDR3nt: TGTGCCAGCGCAATCGGGACAGGGAACACCGGGGAGCTGTTTTTT
CDR3aa: CASAIGTGNTGELFF

d_gene: TRBD1
v_gene: TRBV28
abundance: .
j_gene: TRBJ2-5
CDR3nt: TGTGCCAGCAGCGACATCGGGACAGGGGGGGAGACCCAGTACTTC
CDR3aa: CASSDIGTGGETQYF

d_gene: .
v_gene: TRBV4-3
abundance: few
j_gene: TRBJ2-7
CDR3nt: TGCGCCAGCAGCCAAAGAAGGCGCGAGAATCCCTACGAGCAGTACTTC
CDR3aa: CASSQRRRENPYEQYF

d_gene: .
v_gene: TRBV6-5
abundance: .
j_gene: TRBJ2-2
CDR3nt: TGTGCCAGCAGTTACTCGAGGGCGGGGACCGCGAACACCGGGGAGCTGTTTTTT
CDR3aa: CASSYSRAGTANTGELFF

d_gene: TRBD2
v_gene: TRBV20-1
abundance: many
j_gene: TRBJ2-3
CDR3nt: TGCAGTGCTAGTGAGGCGACACTAGCGGATTACACAGATACGCAGTATTTT
CDR3aa: CSASEATLADYTDTQYF

d_gene: .
v_gene: TRBV29-1
abundance: many
j_gene: TRBJ1-1
CDR3nt: TGCAGCGTTGAAAGGGTCTTGAACACTGAAGCTTTCTTT
CDR3aa: CSVERVLNTEAFF

d_gene: .
v_gene: TRBV5-1
abundance: many
j_gene: TRBJ2-7
CDR3nt: TGCGCCAGCAGCAGGGACCTCGGAGCCGGGTACGAGCAGTACTTC
CDR3aa: CASSRDLGAGYEQYF

d_gene: TRBD1
v_gene: TRBV5-1
abundance: many
j_gene: TRBJ2-1
CDR3nt: TGCGCCAGCAGCTTGTTAGGGGGCATGGGGAATGAGCAGTTCTTC
CDR3aa: CASSLLGGMGNEQFF

d_gene: TRBD2
v_gene: TRBV12-3/TRBV12-4
abundance: many
j_gene: TRBJ2-5
CDR3nt: TGTGCCAGCAGTGGACTAGCGGGGGGCCTTGAGACCCAGTACTTC
CDR3aa: CASSGLAGGLETQYF

d_gene: .
v_gene: TRBV28
abundance: few
j_gene: TRBJ2-7
CDR3nt: TGTGCCAGCCAAAGTGCCTACGAGCAGTACTTC
CDR3aa: CASQSAYEQYF

d_gene: .
v_gene: TRBV4-3
abundance: many
j_gene: TRBJ1-2
CDR3nt: TGCGCCAGCAGCCAACAAAGGACAGCTAACTATGGCTACACCTTC
CDR3aa: CASSQQRTANYGYTF

d_gene: .
v_gene: TRBV5-1
abundance: many
j_gene: TRBJ1-5
CDR3nt: TGCGCCAGCAGCTTGGGGGGGCGAGATCAGCCCCAGCATTTT
CDR3aa: CASSLGGRDQPQHF

d_gene: TRBD2
v_gene: TRBV20-1
abundance: .
j_gene: TRBJ2-2
CDR3nt: TGCAGTGCCCGTAGCGGGAGTTACACCGGGGAGCTGTTTTTT
CDR3aa: CSARSGSYTGELFF

d_gene: .
v_gene: TRBV10-3
abundance: few
j_gene: TRBJ1-1
CDR3nt: TGTGCCATCAGTGTTCGTACAGGGAACACTGAAGCTTTCTTT
CDR3aa: CAISVRTGNTEAFF

d_gene: TRBD2
v_gene: TRBV7-9
abundance: few
j_gene: TRBJ2-3
CDR3nt: TGTGCCAGCAGCTCACTAGCGGGAAAAACAGATACGCAGTATTTT
CDR3aa: CASSSLAGKTDTQYF

d_gene: .
v_gene: TRBV7-9
abundance: .
j_gene: TRBJ2-7
CDR3nt: TGTGCCAGCAGGCAATCGGGGAGCGGCAACGTCGAGCAGTACTTC
CDR3aa: CASRQSGSGNVEQYF

d_gene: TRBD2
v_gene: TRBV6-6
abundance: .
j_gene: TRBJ2-5
CDR3nt: TGTGCCGGCAGGACTAGCTCCGGGGAGACCCAGTACTTC
CDR3aa: CAGRTSSGETQYF

d_gene: .
v_gene: TRBV7-2
abundance: few
j_gene: TRBJ2-1
CDR3nt: TGTGCCAGCAGCCCTAGGGTTTCCAATGAGCAGTTCTTC
CDR3aa: CASSPRVSNEQFF

d_gene: .
v_gene: TRBV14
abundance: .
j_gene: TRBJ2-5
CDR3nt: TGTGCCAGCAGCCAATCATTAACGGGAAATCGGGAGACCCAGTACTTC
CDR3aa: CASSQSLTGNRETQYF

d_gene: .
v_gene: TRBV29-1
abundance: .
j_gene: TRBJ2-1
CDR3nt: TGCAGCGTTGAATTTCCCTTCCTAATGGCATACAATGAGCAGTTCTTC
CDR3aa: CSVEFPFLMAYNEQFF

d_gene: .
v_gene: TRBV10-3
abundance: few
j_gene: TRBJ2-3
CDR3nt: TGTGCCATCAGCGCGGGACTTTCCGGCACAGATACGCAGTATTTT
CDR3aa: CAISAGLSGTDTQYF

d_gene: .
v_gene: TRBV4-2
abundance: many
j_gene: TRBJ2-3
CDR3nt: TGTGCCAGCAGCCAAGTCGGTCAGTCCGCATTAGGGGATACGCAGTATTTT
CDR3aa: CASSQVGQSALGDTQYF

d_gene: TRBD2
v_gene: TRBV5-1
abundance: few
j_gene: TRBJ2-5
CDR3nt: TGCGCCAGCAGCCCCGGACTAGCGGGGAACCAAGAGACCCAGTACTTC
CDR3aa: CASSPGLAGNQETQYF

d_gene: .
v_gene: TRBV6-5
abundance: .
j_gene: TRBJ2-6
CDR3nt: TGTGCCAGCAGTTACAGCGAGGCCAACGTCCTGACTTTC
CDR3aa: CASSYSEANVLTF

d_gene: TRBD1
v_gene: TRBV27
abundance: few
j_gene: TRBJ1-2
CDR3nt: TGTGCCAGCAGTTTAGACAGGGCCGGGAGCGGCTACACCTTC
CDR3aa: CASSLDRAGSGYTF

d_gene: .
v_gene: TRBV11-2
abundance: once
j_gene: TRBJ2-7
CDR3nt: TGTGCCAGCAGCTTCGGACCGTCCTACGAGCAGTACTTC
CDR3aa: CASSFGPSYEQYF

d_gene: .
v_gene: TRBV6-6
abundance: .
j_gene: TRBJ2-7
CDR3nt: TGTGCCAGCAGTTATTTTAACTCCTACGAGCAGTACTTC
CDR3aa: CASSYFNSYEQYF

d_gene: .
v_gene: TRBV20-1
abundance: .
j_gene: TRBJ2-2
CDR3nt: TGCAGTGCTAGAGGCGCGAACACCGGGGAGCTGTTTTTT
CDR3aa: CSARGANTGELFF

d_gene: .
v_gene: TRBV12-5
abundance: .
j_gene: TRBJ2-1
CDR3nt: TGTGCTAGTGGTTTGGTAGGATACAATGAGCAGTTCTTC
CDR3aa: CASGLVGYNEQFF

d_gene: .
v_gene: TRBV2
abundance: .
j_gene: TRBJ1-2
CDR3nt: TGTGCCAGCAGTCCTCTAAGGGAGGGAGGCTACACCTTC
CDR3aa: CASSPLREGGYTF

d_gene: TRBD2
v_gene: TRBV29-1
abundance: few
j_gene: TRBJ2-7
CDR3nt: TGCAGCGTTGTCTCGGGAGGCTACGAGCAGTACTTC
CDR3aa: CSVVSGGYEQYF

d_gene: .
v_gene: TRBV28
abundance: .
j_gene: TRBJ1-6
CDR3nt: TGTGCCAGCAGTTTGGGACGGACAAATTCACCCCTCCACTTT
CDR3aa: CASSLGRTNSPLHF

d_gene: TRBD1
v_gene: TRBV24-1
abundance: many
j_gene: TRBJ2-1
CDR3nt: TGTGCCACCAGTGAGCCCGGGACAGGGGACGGCAATGAGCAGTTCTTC
CDR3aa: CATSEPGTGDGNEQFF

d_gene: TRBD1
v_gene: TRBV20-1
abundance: .
j_gene: TRBJ1-3
CDR3nt: TGCAGTGCTAGAGCCACAGGGGGCAGAAACACCATATATTTT
CDR3aa: CSARATGGRNTIYF

d_gene: .
v_gene: TRBV4-2
abundance: .
j_gene: TRBJ2-7
CDR3nt: TGTGCCAGCAGCCAAGATCAAGGCAGCCACCGACGCTACGAGCAGTACTTC
CDR3aa: CASSQDQGSHRRYEQYF

d_gene: .
v_gene: TRBV6-5
abundance: .
j_gene: TRBJ2-7
CDR3nt: TGTGCCAGCAGTTACTCGAGCCAGGGCCAGTTGACCTACGAGCAGTACTTC
CDR3aa: CASSYSSQGQLTYEQYF

d_gene: TRBD2
v_gene: TRBV27
abundance: many
j_gene: TRBJ2-4
CDR3nt: TGTGCCAGCAGTTTATGGCCCGGGGGGGTAGGTAGCATTCAGTACTTC
CDR3aa: CASSLWPGGVGSIQYF

d_gene: TRBD2
v_gene: TRBV7-2
abundance: .
j_gene: TRBJ2-1
CDR3nt: TGTGCCAGCAGCCCCGGGACTAGCGGGGGGTTCTACAATGAGCAGTTCTTC
CDR3aa: CASSPGTSGGFYNEQFF

d_gene: .
v_gene: TRBV7-2
abundance: few
j_gene: TRBJ2-5
CDR3nt: TGTGCCAGCAGCTTAGGGAGTAGCGAGACCCAGTACTTC
CDR3aa: CASSLGSSETQYF

d_gene: .
v_gene: TRBV5-1
abundance: few
j_gene: TRBJ1-3
CDR3nt: TGCGCCAGCAGCTTTGACACGTACTCTGGAAACACCATATATTTT
CDR3aa: CASSFDTYSGNTIYF

d_gene: TRBD2
v_gene: TRBV6-1
abundance: many
j_gene: TRBJ2-7
CDR3nt: TGTGCCAGCAGTCATCTGGGGGGGAGGGCCTACGAGCAGTACTTC
CDR3aa: CASSHLGGRAYEQYF